Reported below is one T cell receptor beta chain. CDR1 and CDR2 from the germline V gene are SNHLY and FYNNEI. V was clipped by 10 bases and J by 8 bases, with 14 bases between them. The CDR3 has 11 amino acids. The study counted Cohort 3 donors as recovered given two negative PCRs, clearance, or symptom resolution. The data were obtained in a study of blood T cell repertoires in COVID-19. Study information: Samples came from the United States, Italy and Spain, spanning acute and convalescent COVID-19.

How the authors handled the data: Reference gene primer amplification gave estimated nucleated cell counts. Produced via immunoSEQ multiplex PCR; TCRdb's table is partial and in-frame only. V and J calls and clone size come straight from that table; D and trimming were deduced from the DNA. The sample lists fewer than 400,000 clones, nearly 90% occurring once. Material for sequencing was PBMCs or T cells enriched from blood (not recorded which). This TCR was sampled from a young woman who had recovered from COVID-19. The chain recombines TRBV2 with TRBJ1-2; TRBD1 might be the D (5 bases). CDR3 nucleotides: TGTGCCAATCAGGGTGGAAGGGGCTACACCTTC. Translating it yields CANQGGRGYTF. Based on the CDR3 plus reference TRBV2 and TRBJ1-2, the full variable domain is EPEVTQTPSHQVTQMGQEVILRCVPISNHLYFYWYRQILGQKVEFLVSFYNNEISEKSEIFDDQFSVERPDGSNFTLKIRSTKLEDSAMYFCANQGGRGYTFGSGTRLTVV.